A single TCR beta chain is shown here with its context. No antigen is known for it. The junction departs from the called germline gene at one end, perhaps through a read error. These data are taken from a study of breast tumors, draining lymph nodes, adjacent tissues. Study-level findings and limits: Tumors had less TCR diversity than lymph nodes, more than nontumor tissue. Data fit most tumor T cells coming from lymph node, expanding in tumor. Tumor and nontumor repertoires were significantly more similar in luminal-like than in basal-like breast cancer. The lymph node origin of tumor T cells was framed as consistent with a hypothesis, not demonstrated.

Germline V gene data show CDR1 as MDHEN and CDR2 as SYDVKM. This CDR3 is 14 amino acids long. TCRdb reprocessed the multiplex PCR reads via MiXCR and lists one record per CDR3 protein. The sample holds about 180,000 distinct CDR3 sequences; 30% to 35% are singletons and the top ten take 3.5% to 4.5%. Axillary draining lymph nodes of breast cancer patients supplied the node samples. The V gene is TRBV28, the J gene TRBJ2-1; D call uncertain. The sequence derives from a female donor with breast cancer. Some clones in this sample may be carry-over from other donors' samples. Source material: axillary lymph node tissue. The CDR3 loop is CASIPHGTYDEQFF. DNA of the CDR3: TGTGCCAGCATTCCCCATGGCACCTACGATGAGCAGTTCTTC.